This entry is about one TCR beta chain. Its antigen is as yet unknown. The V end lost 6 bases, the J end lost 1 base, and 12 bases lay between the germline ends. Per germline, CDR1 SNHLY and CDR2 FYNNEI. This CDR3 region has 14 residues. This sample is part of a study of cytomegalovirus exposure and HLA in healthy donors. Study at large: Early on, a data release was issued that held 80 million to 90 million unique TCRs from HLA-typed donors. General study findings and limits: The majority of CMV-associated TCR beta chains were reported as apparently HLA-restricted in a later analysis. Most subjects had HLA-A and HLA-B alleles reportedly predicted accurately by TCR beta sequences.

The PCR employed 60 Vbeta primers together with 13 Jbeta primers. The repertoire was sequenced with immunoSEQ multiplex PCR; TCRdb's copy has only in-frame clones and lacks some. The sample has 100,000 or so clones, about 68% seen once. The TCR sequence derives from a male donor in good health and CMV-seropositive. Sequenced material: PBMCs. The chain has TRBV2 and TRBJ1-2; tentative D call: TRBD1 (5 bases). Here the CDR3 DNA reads TGTGCCAGCAGGGAGGGGCTCCTTAACTATGGCTACACCTTC. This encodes CASREGLLNYGYTF.